A selection of T cell receptor beta chains follows, all from one sample in a study of blood T cell repertoires in COVID-19. Profiled with immunoSEQ multiplex PCR; TCRdb holds only in-frame clones, not every one. This repertoire shows over 100,000 clones, around 85% found once; its top ten account for 3.3%. Sequenced input: peripheral blood. The receptors were sampled from a woman over 75 with active or convalescent COVID-19. Each CDR3 is given with its conserved first and last residue. D genes are given only for firm matches. Clone size is given for some rows only: seen once, a few or many times, or a class if the clone is expanded.

TRBV5-4	-	TRBJ2-7	-	CASSFVESYEQYF	TGTGCCAGCAGCTTTGTCGAGTCCTACGAGCAGTACTTC
TRBV28	-	TRBJ1-2	-	CASSEVDYGYTF	TGTGCCAGCAGCGAGGTGGACTATGGCTACACCTTC
TRBV9	-	TRBJ2-1	TRBD2	CASSVGGRTFNEQFF	TGTGCCAGCAGCGTAGGCGGGAGAACCTTCAATGAGCAGTTCTTC
TRBV7-9	-	TRBJ2-2	TRBD2	CASNGEGGTGELFF	TGTGCCAGCAACGGGGAGGGAGGCACCGGGGAGCTGTTTTTT
TRBV28	-	TRBJ1-5	-	CASSLSEEGVHQPQHF	TGTGCCAGCAGTTTATCAGAAGAGGGTGTACATCAGCCCCAGCATTTT
TRBV7-2	many	TRBJ1-1	-	CASSFDWNTEAFF	TGTGCCAGCAGCTTCGACTGGAACACTGAAGCTTTCTTT
TRBV7-7	-	TRBJ2-2	TRBD1	CASSLAGQGATGELFF	TGTGCTAGCAGCTTAGCGGGACAGGGGGCCACCGGGGAGCTGTTTTTT
TRBV5-1	-	TRBJ2-1	-	CASSLLAQGGYNEQFF	TGCGCCAGCAGCTTGCTTGCACAGGGCGGCTACAATGAGCAGTTCTTC
TRBV3-1/TRBV3-2	-	TRBJ2-1	-	CASSQDRGNEQFF	TGTGCCAGCAGCCAAGATCGCGGGAATGAGCAGTTCTTC
TRBV5-5	-	TRBJ2-5	TRBD1	CASSLIEQGVETQYF	TGTGCCAGCAGCTTGATAGAACAGGGGGTAGAGACCCAGTACTTC
TRBV27	-	TRBJ2-5	-	CASSPQRAGWQETQYF	TGTGCCAGCAGTCCCCAGCGGGCAGGGTGGCAAGAGACCCAGTACTTC
TRBV19	-	TRBJ1-2	-	CASRGTAENGYTF	TGTGCCAGCCGCGGGACCGCCGAGAATGGCTACACCTTC
TRBV6-2/TRBV6-3	-	TRBJ1-5	-	CASSYEGRSIYSNQPQHF	TGTGCCAGCAGTTACGAGGGCCGCTCAATCTATAGCAATCAGCCCCAGCATTTT
TRBV5-1	-	TRBJ2-1	TRBD2	CASSLSASGYEQFF	TGCGCCAGCAGCTTGTCTGCTAGCGGGTATGAGCAGTTCTTC
TRBV5-1	-	TRBJ2-2	TRBD2	CASTSGLAGGAGELFF	TGCGCCAGCACCAGTGGGCTAGCGGGCGGGGCCGGGGAGCTGTTTTTT
TRBV7-2	-	TRBJ2-1	-	CASSPRTLYNEQFF	TGTGCCAGCAGCCCAAGGACTCTCTACAATGAGCAGTTCTTC
TRBV3-1/TRBV3-2	once	TRBJ2-1	TRBD2	CASSALGLAGNEQFF	TGTGCCAGCAGCGCCTTGGGACTAGCGGGCAATGAGCAGTTCTTC
TRBV15	few	TRBJ1-1	-	CATSRGRGGNTEAFF	TGTGCCACCAGCAGAGGACGGGGAGGGAACACTGAAGCTTTCTTT
TRBV19	-	TRBJ1-6	-	CASSLGQLNSPLHF	TGTGCCAGTAGTCTCGGACAGCTTAATTCACCCCTCCACTTT
TRBV7-9	-	TRBJ2-6	TRBD1	CASSPLTGAYGANVLTF	TGTGCCAGCAGCCCGTTGACAGGGGCCTATGGGGCCAACGTCCTGACTTTC
TRBV19	-	TRBJ2-1	TRBD2	CASKAPRAGGSYNEQFF	TGTGCCAGTAAAGCCCCAAGAGCGGGGGGGTCCTACAATGAGCAGTTCTTC
TRBV3-1/TRBV3-2	-	TRBJ2-3	TRBD2	CASSPPWRGGAADTQYF	TGTGCCAGCAGCCCGCCATGGCGGGGGGGCGCGGCAGATACGCAGTATTTT
TRBV28	-	TRBJ1-1	-	CASSFISGKTEAFF	TGTGCCAGCAGTTTTATATCAGGGAAGACTGAAGCTTTCTTT
TRBV28	-	TRBJ1-2	-	CASSLGQFTYGYTF	TGTGCCAGCAGTTTAGGACAGTTTACCTATGGCTACACCTTC
TRBV9	-	TRBJ1-5	TRBD1	CASSALQGSDQPQHF	TGTGCCAGCAGCGCGTTACAGGGGTCGGATCAGCCCCAGCATTTT
TRBV5-8	-	TRBJ1-6	-	CASSLVRRDSPLHF	TGTGCCAGCAGCTTGGTGAGGAGGGATTCACCCCTCCACTTT
TRBV12-3/TRBV12-4	-	TRBJ2-3	TRBD2	CASSAAGGTQYF	TGTGCCAGCAGCGCCGCGGGGGGTACGCAGTATTTT
TRBV19	-	TRBJ1-5	-	CASSIDPSQPQHF	TGTGCCAGTAGTATAGATCCCTCTCAGCCCCAGCATTTT
TRBV7-8	-	TRBJ2-1	-	CASSLTSSYNEQFF	TGTGCCAGCAGCTTAACGAGCTCCTACAATGAGCAGTTCTTC
TRBV28	-	TRBJ1-6	-	CASSSGINHSPLHF	TGTGCCAGCAGTTCAGGGATCAACCATTCACCCCTCCACTTT
TRBV20-1	-	TRBJ2-1	-	CSASQGNNEQFF	TGCAGTGCTAGTCAGGGGAACAATGAGCAGTTCTTC
TRBV5-4	-	TRBJ1-1	-	CASSLVGMNTEAFF	TGTGCCAGCAGCTTGGTTGGCATGAACACTGAAGCTTTCTTT
TRBV6-5	-	TRBJ1-4	-	CASRRQNEKLFF	TGTGCCAGCAGACGACAGAATGAAAAACTGTTTTTT
TRBV19	-	TRBJ2-3	TRBD2	CASSNRLAGGTDTQYF	TGTGCCAGTAGTAACAGACTAGCGGGGGGCACTGATACGCAGTATTTT
TRBV6-4	-	TRBJ1-2	-	CASSDSSLGARGYTF	TGTGCCAGCAGTGACTCGAGTTTGGGGGCGCGTGGCTACACCTTC
TRBV11-2	-	TRBJ2-7	-	CASSFTGKDEQYF	TGTGCCAGCAGCTTTACGGGGAAAGACGAGCAGTACTTC
TRBV6-2/TRBV6-3	-	TRBJ1-5	-	CASSYRGGGNQPQHF	TGTGCCAGCAGTTACCGTGGGGGGGGCAATCAGCCCCAGCATTTT
TRBV2	-	TRBJ1-2	-	CASDETGLYGYTF	TGTGCCAGCGATGAGACAGGCCTCTATGGCTACACCTTC
TRBV5-1	-	TRBJ2-1	TRBD1	CASSLQGLVNNEQFF	TGCGCCAGCAGCTTACAGGGGTTAGTTAACAATGAGCAGTTCTTC
TRBV3-1/TRBV3-2	-	TRBJ1-2	-	CASSRRGGLGYTF	TGTGCCAGCAGCCGGCGGGGGGGGCTTGGCTACACCTTC
TRBV9	-	TRBJ2-3	-	CASSVATTDTQYF	TGTGCCAGCAGCGTCGCAACTACAGATACGCAGTATTTT
TRBV3-1/TRBV3-2	-	TRBJ2-7	TRBD2	CASSRAGGPGEQYF	TGTGCCAGCAGTAGAGCGGGGGGTCCGGGGGAGCAGTACTTC
TRBV2	once	TRBJ1-3	-	CASSRYREPGNTIYF	TGTGCCAGCAGTAGATACAGGGAGCCTGGAAACACCATATATTTT